This T cell receptor (beta chain) emerged from a study of preoperative IRX-2 immunotherapy in early breast cancer. The J segment lost 2 bases and the V segment lost 5 bases, leaving 7 bases of the junction unmatched. The CDR3 covers 15 residues. Germline assignment: CDR1 SGHNT and CDR2 YENEEA. Treatment indicated: preoperative locoregional IRX-2 cytokine immunotherapy. TCRdb's copy holds only in-frame clones and misses some; the assay was immunoSEQ multiplex PCR. In the table there are roughly 5,600 clones, roughly 70% of which are singletons. The sequenced sample was tumor tissue, obtained before IRX-2 immunotherapy. The clonotype was recovered from a human donor with breast cancer. The chain couples TRBV11-3 to TRBJ2-3; TRBD2 matches at 7 bases. The CDR3 DNA sequence: TGTGCCAGCAGCCGGGAGGCCCTTCTCACAGATACGCAGTATTTT. It is translated as CASSREALLTDTQYF.